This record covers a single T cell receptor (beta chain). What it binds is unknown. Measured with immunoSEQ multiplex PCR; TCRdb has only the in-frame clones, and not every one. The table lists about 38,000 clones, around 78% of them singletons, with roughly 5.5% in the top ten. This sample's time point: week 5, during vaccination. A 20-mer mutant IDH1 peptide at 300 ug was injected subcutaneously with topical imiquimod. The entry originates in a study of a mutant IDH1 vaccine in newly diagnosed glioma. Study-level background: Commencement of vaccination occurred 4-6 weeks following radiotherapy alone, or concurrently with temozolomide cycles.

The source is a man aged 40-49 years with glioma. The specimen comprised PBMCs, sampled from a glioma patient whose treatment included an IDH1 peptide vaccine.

CDR3 DNA: TGTGCCACCAGCAGAGATGGCCTAGCGGGGGAGGATCAAGAGACCCAGTACTTC. Translated, it gives CATSRDGLAGEDQETQYF. V gene TRBV15 combines with J gene TRBJ2-5; 10 bases are shared with TRBD2. The V and J ends lost 0 bases and 2 bases, in that order; junction bases with no gene match: 9. Germline V gene data show CDR1 as LNHNV and CDR2 as YYDKDF (reference sequence). This CDR3 has 18 amino acids.